This T cell receptor (beta chain) was retrieved from a study of Ad26.COV2.S vaccination and SARS-CoV-2 variants listed by TCRdb under 2021. In the study overall: Donors in the vaccine arm were drawn from COV1001, a multicentre, randomized, double-blind, placebo-controlled phase I-IIa trial testing Ad26.COV2.S in healthy adults. Ad26.COV2.S was administered intramuscularly at 5 x 10^10 or 1 x 10^11 viral particles, either as a single shot or as two shots given 56 days apart. TCRbeta repertoire sequencing served as the tool for gauging how specific and how broad the SARS-CoV-2-reactive T cell receptors were following Ad26.COV2.S vaccination. The TCR-sequenced set comprised approximately 32 samples: around 20 Ad26.COV2.S vaccine recipients, 5 placebo recipients and 8 SARS-CoV-2 convalescent individuals. Trial participants were randomized into five groups of five: low-dose or high-dose Ad26.COV2.S given once or twice, or placebo on both occasions. Throughout the experiments and outcome assessment, investigators stayed blinded to trial group allocation.

The study at large found these results: The study was not powered for comparison of responses between vaccine doses or regimens. According to the authors, total T cell responses may have been underestimated by the TCR breadth and depth analyses. Substantial breadth of spike-specific CD8+ and CD4+ T cell responses was reported after vaccination. Vaccine and placebo recipients had comparable non-spike TCR breadth, which fits with the vaccine containing only spike. Compared with placebo recipients, Ad26.COV2.S recipients showed higher spike-specific TCR breadth (P = 0.0014).

Sample treatment or condition, as interpreted from the label and publication: about 20 received Ad26.COV2.S at low or high dose, single or two shots; 5 received placebo; per-sample allocation not given. For vaccine and placebo recipients, repertoires were sequenced using samples collected on day 63 after the first injection. In Cohort 1b, about 25 adults aged 18-55 years were enrolled at a single site in Boston, USA, between 29 July and 7 August 2020. As a vaccine, Ad26.COV2.S was a replication-incompetent adenovirus type 26 vector that expressed a prefusion-stabilized SARS-CoV-2 spike protein derived from the original Wuhan strain. The immunoSEQ Assay was the method used to sequence TCRbeta CDR3 regions. After extraction, genomic DNA underwent amplification by bias-controlled multiplex PCR, followed by high-throughput sequencing. The study's own analysis went as follows. Collapsing and filtering of sequences were performed to quantify the absolute abundance of each unique TCRbeta CDR3 region. T cell fraction was estimated by normalizing TCRbeta template counts to usable DNA, which was measured by amplifying reference genes present in all nucleated cells. Repertoire TCRs were annotated as SARS-CoV-2-specific when V gene, CDR3 amino acid sequence and J gene were exactly matched to a known reactive TCR set. The reference SARS-CoV-2 TCR set was obtained from MIRA and was filtered for enrichment in COVID-19-positive ImmuneCODE repertoires, whereby public or cross-reactive TCRs were removed. Using the MIRA antigens, annotated TCRs were further analysed by specific ORF or by position within an ORF. Breadth was defined as annotated unique rearrangements over total unique productive rearrangements; depth was the summed frequency of those rearrangements. Two-sided Wilcoxon rank-sum tests were applied when comparing TCR breadth between groups. In its TCRdb copy, this immuneACCESS table keeps in-frame sequences only and misses some clones. Where compared with another copy, unresolved V genes explain less than half of these, and the others have no known cause. The DNA gave D and trimming, while V, J and clone size come from that table. Recorded for this sample are fewer than 500,000 clones; 75% to 90% of them occurred a single time. The ten largest clones take up just over 2.5% of the sample.

The CDR3 covers 13 residues, taking in both the cysteine and the phenylalanine. The kept DNA is CDR3 alone, 39 bases in frame from the first base. Trimming costs V 9 bases and J 9 bases, and their ends lie 17 bases apart. CDR1 and CDR2 were assigned from the germline V gene as KGHDR and SFDVKD. This clone was found once. The specificity of this receptor is unknown. Base qualities are missing; no much larger clone stands one base away. The chain was built from TRBV24-1 and TRBJ2-1; the D region may be TRBD1 or TRBD2, each matching 5 bases equally. This clonotype was obtained from a person aged 18-60 years who received the Ad26.COV2.S COVID-19 vaccine or a placebo. Specimen: peripheral blood, collected in a trial of Ad26.COV2.S vaccine versus placebo. The encoded CDR3 is CATGLRGLGEQFF. The DNA sequence reads TGTGCCACCGGTTTGAGGGGTTTGGGTGAGCAGTTCTTC.